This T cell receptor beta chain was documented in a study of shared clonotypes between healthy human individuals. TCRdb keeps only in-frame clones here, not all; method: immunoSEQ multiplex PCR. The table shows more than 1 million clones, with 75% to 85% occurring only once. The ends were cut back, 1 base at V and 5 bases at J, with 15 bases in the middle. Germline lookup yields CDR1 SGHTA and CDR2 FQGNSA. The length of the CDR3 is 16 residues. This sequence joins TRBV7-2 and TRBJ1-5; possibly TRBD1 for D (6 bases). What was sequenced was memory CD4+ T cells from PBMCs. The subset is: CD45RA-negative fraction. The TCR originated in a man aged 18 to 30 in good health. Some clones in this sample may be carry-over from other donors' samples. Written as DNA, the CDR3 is TGTGCCAGCAGCTTAGGCTTGGCCAGGGGATATCAGCCCCAGCATTTT. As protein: CASSLGLARGYQPQHF.